Below are 5 T cell receptor beta chains sequenced from a single sample in a study of blood T cell repertoires in COVID-19. Clones were read by immunoSEQ multiplex PCR, and TCRdb kept only the in-frame ones, dropping some. The sample has 250,000 to 300,000 clones, around 86% seen once. Sequencing was carried out using PBMCs or T cells enriched from blood (not recorded which). These receptors were collected from a woman aged 40 to 50 who had recovered from COVID-19.

The CDR3: CASSLGLAGVNEQFF. The CDR3 coding sequence is TGCGCCAGCAGCCTGGGGCTAGCGGGAGTAAATGAGCAGTTCTTC. The rearrangement uses TRBV5-1 and TRBJ2-1, with 10 bases matching TRBD2. V lost 4 bases and J lost 7; bases outside the gene matches: 8. The CDR3 extends over 15 amino acids. Germline loops: CDR1 SGHRS, CDR2 YFSETQ. The full variable domain, its missing parts supplied by reference TRBV5-1 and TRBJ2-1, is KAGVTQTPRYLIKTRGQQVTLSCSPISGHRSVSWYQQTPGQGLQFLFEYFSETQRNKGNFPGRFSGRQFSNSRSEMNVSTLELGDSALYLCASSLGLAGVNEQFFGPGTRLTVL.

This clone was picked up a small number of times. This rearrangement joins TRBV6-5 to TRBJ1-1; no definite D call. Trimming took 5 bases from V and 4 from J, leaving 14 bases between them. The CDR3 spans 14 residues. Germline loops: CDR1 MNHEY, CDR2 SVGAGI. This CDR3 reads CASSNPGGGTEAFF. CDR3 DNA: TGTGCCAGCAGTAACCCAGGAGGCGGCACTGAAGCTTTCTTT.

V is TRBV6-5 and J is TRBJ1-2; no definite D call. In germline, CDR1 is MNHEY, CDR2 SVGAGI. The CDR3 length is 13 residues. The germline V and J ends were trimmed by 4 bases and 0 bases, with 6 bases remaining between them. The CDR3 here is CASSLIANYGYTF. The CDR3 nucleotides read TGTGCCAGCAGTTTAATCGCTAACTATGGCTACACCTTC.

V is TRBV5-8 and J is TRBJ1-5, with D hard to call. V lost 1 base to trimming and J lost 0 bases, with 14 bases between them. The CDR3 extends over 17 amino acids. Germline values: CDR1 SGHTS, CDR2 YDEGEE. The CDR3 reads CASSLNSGGYSNQPQHF. The CDR3 region has the DNA TGTGCCAGCAGCTTGAACAGCGGTGGGTATAGCAATCAGCCCCAGCATTTT.

Concerning this clone: A read error may produce the germline difference seen at one junction end. The chain combines TRBV7-7 with TRBJ1-2, with D unresolved. Per the germline V gene, CDR1 is SSHAT and CDR2 is FNYEAQ (reference sequence). CDR3 length equals 14 residues. The CDR3 nucleotides are TGTGCTAGCAGCTTATACCCTATCGGAGATGGCTACACCTTC. Translating gives CASSLYPIGDGYTF.